This T cell receptor (beta chain) was recorded in a study of blood T cell repertoires in COVID-19. Study context: COVID-19 samples from acute and convalescent phases originated in the United States, Italy and Spain. Sources were T cells, B-cell-depleted T cells, or PBMCs; the material itself was cDNA or gDNA.

Germline CDR1 and CDR2: SQVTM and ANQGSEA. CDR3 length equals 12 residues. The germline V and J ends were trimmed by 4 bases and 1 base, with 7 bases remaining between them. The authors' processing: Nucleated cell number was recorded as an estimate derived from reference gene primer amplification. Sequenced by immunoSEQ multiplex PCR; TCRdb stores in-frame clones only, minus some. V and J calls plus clone size are reproduced from that table; the DNA served to infer D and trimming. Here the sample spans roughly 86,000 clones, 85% being singletons. This sequence joins TRBV29-1 and TRBJ1-1; the D gene is possibly TRBD1 (5 bases). The sample taken for sequencing was peripheral blood. The receptor was derived from a man aged 45-65 years with acute or convalescent COVID-19. The CDR3 region is CSVGDWNTEAFF. The CDR3 coding sequence is TGCAGCGTTGGGGACTGGAACACTGAAGCTTTCTTT.